What follows are 8 T cell receptor beta chains derived from one specimen sequenced in a study of beta chain features in type 1 diabetes. Sequenced material consisted of expressed TCRB transcripts (all of the isolated RNA was reverse transcribed). Generated by immunoSEQ multiplex PCR, the TCRdb table keeps only in-frame clones and is missing some. Among approximately 300,000 clones listed, 9.5% to 11% were seen once. The source material was naive CD4+ T cells from blood. These receptors were collected from a woman aged 25 to 39 in good health.

This clone was seen a handful of times. This chain uses TRBV29-1 with TRBJ2-1; 8 nucleotides match TRBD2. The junction had 11 bases not matched to a gene; V was cut back by 3 bases and J by 4 bases. The CDR3 is made up of 16 amino acids. CDR1 is SQVTM, CDR2 ANQGSEA, per germline. CDR3 sequence: CSVEGSGSLRYNEQFF. In DNA form, the CDR3 reads TGCAGCGTTGAGGGAAGCGGGAGTTTAAGATACAATGAGCAGTTCTTC.

This clone was recorded a few times. The chain uses TRBV4-2 and TRBJ2-5, with 9 bases fitting TRBD2. J lost 3 bases, V lost 3 bases, and 11 bases had no gene match. This CDR3 comprises 17 residues. CDR1 and CDR2 from the germline V gene are LGHNA and YNFKEQ. CDR3 DNA: TGTGCCAGCAGCCAGGCCCCCCTGGCGGGAGGGGAAGAGACCCAGTACTTC. Translation: CASSQAPLAGGEETQYF.

The chain employs TRBV29-1 and TRBJ2-7, with 7 bases lining up with TRBD1. J gave up 1 base and V 5 bases, and 5 bases lay outside the gene matches. The CDR3 length is 13 residues. From germline, CDR1 is SQVTM and CDR2 ANQGSEA. This chain's CDR3 is CSVRQGWSYEQYF. The CDR3 DNA reads TGCAGCGTTAGACAGGGTTGGTCCTACGAGCAGTACTTC.

This chain joins TRBV7-3 and TRBJ2-3, with D possibly TRBD1 on 6 matching bases. CDR3 length equals 14 residues. CDR1 SGHTA and CDR2 FQGTGA come from the germline V gene. Trimming took off 5 bases at V and 2 bases at J, with 11 bases between the two ends. The CDR3 is CASSMGHSTDTQYF. As DNA, the CDR3 is TGTGCCAGCAGCATGGGACACTCCACAGATACGCAGTATTTT.

This chain connects TRBV6-5 to TRBJ1-1; 8 bases line up with TRBD1. The V segment lost 4 bases and the J segment 0 bases; nucleotides outside the gene matches: 4. From germline, CDR1 is MNHEY and CDR2 SVGAGI. CDR3 size: 15 residues. The CDR3 DNA reads TGTGCCAGCAGTTCACCAGGGGGCATGAACACTGAAGCTTTCTTT. It specifies CASSSPGGMNTEAFF.

This clone was seen only a few times. DNA for the CDR3: TGTGCCAGCAGCTTCGGGACAGGGGATGGCTACACCTTC. Translated, it gives CASSFGTGDGYTF. This chain links TRBV7-2 with TRBJ1-2, with 10 bases identical to TRBD1. Germline trimming cut 3 bases from V and 6 bases from J; bases unmatched to any gene: 1. The germline V gene has CDR1 SGHTA and CDR2 FQGNSA. The CDR3 is 13 amino acids.

V and J are TRBV7-3 and TRBJ2-1; 16 bases are shared with TRBD2. Losses at the gene ends were 8 bases for V and 12 bases for J; bases not matched to a gene: 13. Germline assignment: CDR1 SGHTA and CDR2 FQGTGA. The CDR3 consists of 16 residues. CDR3 amino acids: CASSPGGTSGRVGQFF. The CDR3 DNA reads as TGTGCCAGCTCGCCAGGAGGGACTAGCGGGAGGGTGGGGCAGTTCTTC.

The CDR3 DNA sequence: TGTGCCAGCTCACTGACAGGGTCGGGTCAGCCCCAGCATTTT. The encoded protein is CASSLTGSGQPQHF. V is TRBV18 and J is TRBJ1-5; 7 bases map to TRBD1. The V segment lost 4 bases and the J segment 6 bases; nucleotides outside the gene matches: 6. Germline CDR1 reads KGHSH; CDR2 reads LQKENI. The CDR3 is 14 residues long.